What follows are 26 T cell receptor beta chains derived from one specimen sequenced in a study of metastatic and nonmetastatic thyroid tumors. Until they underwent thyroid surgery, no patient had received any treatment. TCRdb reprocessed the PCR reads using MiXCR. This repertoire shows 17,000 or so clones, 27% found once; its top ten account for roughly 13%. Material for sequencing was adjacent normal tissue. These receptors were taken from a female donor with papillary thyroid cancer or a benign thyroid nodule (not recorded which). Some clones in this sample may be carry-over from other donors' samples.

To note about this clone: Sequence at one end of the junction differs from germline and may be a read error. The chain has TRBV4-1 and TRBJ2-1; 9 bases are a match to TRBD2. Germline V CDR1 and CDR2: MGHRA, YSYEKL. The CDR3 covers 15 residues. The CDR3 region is CASSPDQREEDDQFF. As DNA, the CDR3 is TGCGCCAGCAGCCCCGACCAGCGGGAGGAAGATGATCAGTTCTTC.

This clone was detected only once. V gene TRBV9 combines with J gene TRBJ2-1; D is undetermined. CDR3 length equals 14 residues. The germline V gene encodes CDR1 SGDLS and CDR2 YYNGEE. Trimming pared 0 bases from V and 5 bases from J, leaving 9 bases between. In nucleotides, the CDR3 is TGTGCCAGCAGCGTAGGGTACAATAACAATGAGCAGTTCTTC. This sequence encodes CASSVGYNNNEQFF.

CDR3 region: CASSFEELDTQYF. CDR3 bases: TGTGCCAGCAGCTTTGAGGAGCTGGATACGCAGTATTTT. This sequence joins TRBV13 and TRBJ2-3; no definite D call. CDR3 size: 13 residues. The germline CDR1 and CDR2 sequences are PRHDT and FYEKMQ (reference sequence). Trimming pared 3 bases from V and 6 bases from J, leaving 10 bases between. The whole variable domain, remainder taken from reference TRBV13 and TRBJ2-3, is AAGVIQSPRHLIKEKRETATLKCYPIPRHDTVYWYQQGPGQDPQFLISFYEKMQSDKGSIPDRFSAQQFSDYHSELNMSSLELGDSALYFCASSFEELDTQYFGPGTRLTVL.

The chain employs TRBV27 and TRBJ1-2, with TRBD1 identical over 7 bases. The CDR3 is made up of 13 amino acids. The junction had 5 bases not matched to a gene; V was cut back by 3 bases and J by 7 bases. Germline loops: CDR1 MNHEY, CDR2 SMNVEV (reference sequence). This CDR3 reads CASSFDRAGGYTF. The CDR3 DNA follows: TGTGCCAGCAGTTTCGACAGGGCTGGTGGCTACACCTTC.

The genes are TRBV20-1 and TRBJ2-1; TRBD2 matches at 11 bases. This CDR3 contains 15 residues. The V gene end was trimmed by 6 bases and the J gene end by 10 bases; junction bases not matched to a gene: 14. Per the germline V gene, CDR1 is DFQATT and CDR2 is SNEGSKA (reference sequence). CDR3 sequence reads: CSALQLAGVPVEQFF. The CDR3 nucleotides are TGCAGTGCCCTTCAACTAGCGGGGGTGCCCGTCGAGCAGTTCTTC.

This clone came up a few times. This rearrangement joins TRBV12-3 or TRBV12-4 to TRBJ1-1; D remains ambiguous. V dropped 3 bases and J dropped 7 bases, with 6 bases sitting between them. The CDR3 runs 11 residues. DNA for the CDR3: TGTGCCAGCAGTTTGTGGGGTGAAGCTTTCTTT. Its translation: CASSLWGEAFF.

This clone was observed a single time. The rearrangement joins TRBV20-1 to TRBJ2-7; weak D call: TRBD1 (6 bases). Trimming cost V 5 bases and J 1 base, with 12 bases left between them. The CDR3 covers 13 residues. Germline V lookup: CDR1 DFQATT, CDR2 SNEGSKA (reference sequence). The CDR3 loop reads CSADRDTSYEQYF. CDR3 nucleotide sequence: TGCAGTGCTGACCGGGACACATCCTACGAGCAGTACTTC.

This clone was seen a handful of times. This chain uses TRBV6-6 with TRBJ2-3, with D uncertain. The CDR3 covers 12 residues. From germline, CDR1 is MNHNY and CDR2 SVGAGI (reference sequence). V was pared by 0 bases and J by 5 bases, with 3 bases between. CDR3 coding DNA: TGTGCCAGCAGTTACTCGGGAGATACGCAGTATTTT. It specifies CASSYSGDTQYF.

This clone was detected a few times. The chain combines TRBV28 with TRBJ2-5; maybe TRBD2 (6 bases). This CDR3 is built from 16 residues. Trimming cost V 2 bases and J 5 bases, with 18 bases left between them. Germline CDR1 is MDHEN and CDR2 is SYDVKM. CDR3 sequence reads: CASSLLRGLEGETQYF. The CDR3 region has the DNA TGTGCCAGCAGTTTACTTAGGGGACTGGAAGGGGAGACCCAGTACTTC.

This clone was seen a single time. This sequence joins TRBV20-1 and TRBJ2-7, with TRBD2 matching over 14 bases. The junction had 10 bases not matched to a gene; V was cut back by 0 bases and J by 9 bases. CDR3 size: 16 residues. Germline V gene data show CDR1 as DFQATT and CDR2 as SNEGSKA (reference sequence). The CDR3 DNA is TGCAGTGCTAGAGACTCCGTGACTAGCGGGAGGGGTGTGCAGTACGTC. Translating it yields CSARDSVTSGRGVQYV.

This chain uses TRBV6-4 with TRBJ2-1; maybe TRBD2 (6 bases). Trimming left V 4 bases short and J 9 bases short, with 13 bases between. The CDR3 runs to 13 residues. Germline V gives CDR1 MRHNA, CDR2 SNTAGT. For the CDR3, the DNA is TGTGCCAGCAGTGTGGAGGGGATGAGTGAGCAGTTCTTC. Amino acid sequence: CASSVEGMSEQFF.

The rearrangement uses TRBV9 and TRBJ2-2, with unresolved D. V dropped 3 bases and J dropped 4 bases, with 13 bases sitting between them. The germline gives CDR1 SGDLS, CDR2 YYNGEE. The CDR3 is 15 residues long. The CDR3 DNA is TGTGCCAGCAGCGCGCTCGATCCCTCCACCGGGGAGCTGTTTTTT. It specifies CASSALDPSTGELFF.

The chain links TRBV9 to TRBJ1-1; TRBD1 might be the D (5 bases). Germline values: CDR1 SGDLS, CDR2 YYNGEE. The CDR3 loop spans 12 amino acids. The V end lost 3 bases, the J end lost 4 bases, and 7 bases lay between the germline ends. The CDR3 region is CASSGTGTEAFF. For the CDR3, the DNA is TGTGCCAGCAGCGGCACAGGCACTGAAGCTTTCTTT.

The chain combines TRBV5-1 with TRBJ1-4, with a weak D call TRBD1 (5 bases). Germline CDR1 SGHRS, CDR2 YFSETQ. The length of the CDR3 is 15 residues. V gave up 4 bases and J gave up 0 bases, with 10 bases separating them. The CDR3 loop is CASSGGGTTNEKLFF. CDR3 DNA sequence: TGCGCCAGCAGCGGGGGGGGAACAACTAATGAAAAACTGTTTTTT.

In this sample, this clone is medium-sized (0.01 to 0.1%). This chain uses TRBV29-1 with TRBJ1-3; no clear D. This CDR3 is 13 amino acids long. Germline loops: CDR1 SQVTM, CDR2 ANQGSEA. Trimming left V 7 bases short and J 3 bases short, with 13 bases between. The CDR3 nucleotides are TGCAGCGCCAAAGCCCCCTATGGAAACACCATATATTTT. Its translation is CSAKAPYGNTIYF.

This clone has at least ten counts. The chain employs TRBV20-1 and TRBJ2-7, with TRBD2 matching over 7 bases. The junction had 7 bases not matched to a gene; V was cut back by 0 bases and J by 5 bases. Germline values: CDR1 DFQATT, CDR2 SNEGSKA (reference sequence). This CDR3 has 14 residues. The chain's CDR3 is CSARDGAGKNEQYF. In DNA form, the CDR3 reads TGCAGTGCTAGAGATGGAGCGGGAAAGAACGAGCAGTACTTC.

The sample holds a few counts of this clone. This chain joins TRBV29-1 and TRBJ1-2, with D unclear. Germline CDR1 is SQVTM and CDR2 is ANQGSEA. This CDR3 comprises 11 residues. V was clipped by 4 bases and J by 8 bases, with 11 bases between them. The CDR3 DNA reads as TGCAGCGTTGTGGCCGGGAACGGCTACACCTTC. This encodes CSVVAGNGYTF.

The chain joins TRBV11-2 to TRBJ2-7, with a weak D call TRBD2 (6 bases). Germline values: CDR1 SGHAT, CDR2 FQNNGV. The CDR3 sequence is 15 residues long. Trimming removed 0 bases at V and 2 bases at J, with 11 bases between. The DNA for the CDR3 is TGTGCCAGCAGCTTAGATAGCGGACCTACCTACGAGCAGTACTTC. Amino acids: CASSLDSGPTYEQYF.

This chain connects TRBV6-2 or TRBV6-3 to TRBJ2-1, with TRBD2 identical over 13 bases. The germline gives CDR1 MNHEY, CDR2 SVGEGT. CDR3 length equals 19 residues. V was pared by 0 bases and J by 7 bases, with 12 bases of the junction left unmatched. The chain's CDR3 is CASSYSLFGLAGALNEQFF. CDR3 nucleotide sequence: TGTGCCAGCAGTTACTCCCTTTTCGGACTAGCGGGAGCGCTTAATGAGCAGTTCTTC.

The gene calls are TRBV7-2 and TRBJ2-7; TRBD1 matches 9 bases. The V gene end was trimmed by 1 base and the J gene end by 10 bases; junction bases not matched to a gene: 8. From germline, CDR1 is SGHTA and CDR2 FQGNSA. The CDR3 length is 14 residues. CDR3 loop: CASSLDPGQGRQYF. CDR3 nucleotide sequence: TGTGCCAGCAGCTTAGATCCGGGACAGGGAAGACAGTACTTC.

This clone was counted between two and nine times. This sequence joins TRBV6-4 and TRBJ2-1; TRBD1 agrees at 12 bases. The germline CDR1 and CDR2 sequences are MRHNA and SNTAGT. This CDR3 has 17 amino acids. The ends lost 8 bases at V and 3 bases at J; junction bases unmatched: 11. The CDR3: CASSPGTGGARYNEQFF. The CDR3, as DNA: TGTGCCAGCTCCCCCGGGACAGGGGGCGCCCGCTACAATGAGCAGTTCTTC.

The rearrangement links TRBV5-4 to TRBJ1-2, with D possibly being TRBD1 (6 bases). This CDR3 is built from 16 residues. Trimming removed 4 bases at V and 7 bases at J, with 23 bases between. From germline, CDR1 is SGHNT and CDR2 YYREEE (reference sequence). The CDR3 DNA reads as TGTGCCAGCAGCCCGCCCGGACAGTTGACGTCAGCTGGCTACACCTTC. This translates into CASSPPGQLTSAGYTF. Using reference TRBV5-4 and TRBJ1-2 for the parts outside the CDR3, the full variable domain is ETGVTQSPTHLIKTRGQQVTLRCSSQSGHNTVSWYQQALGQGPQFIFQYYREEENGRGNFPPRFSGLQFPNYSSELNVNALELDDSALYLCASSPPGQLTSAGYTFGSGTRLTVV.

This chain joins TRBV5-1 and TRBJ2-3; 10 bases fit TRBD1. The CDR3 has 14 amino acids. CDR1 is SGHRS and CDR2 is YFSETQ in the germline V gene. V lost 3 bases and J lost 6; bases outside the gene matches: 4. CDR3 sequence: CASSSGQGMDTQYF. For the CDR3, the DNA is TGCGCCAGCAGCTCGGGACAGGGGATGGATACGCAGTATTTT.

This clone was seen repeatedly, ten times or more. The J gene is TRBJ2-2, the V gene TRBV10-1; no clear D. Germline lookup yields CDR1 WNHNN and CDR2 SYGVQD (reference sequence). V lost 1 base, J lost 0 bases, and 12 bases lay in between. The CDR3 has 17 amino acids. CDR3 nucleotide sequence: TGCGCCAGCAGTGAGTTAGGCGCGTTCGCGAACACCGGGGAGCTGTTTTTT. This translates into CASSELGAFANTGELFF.

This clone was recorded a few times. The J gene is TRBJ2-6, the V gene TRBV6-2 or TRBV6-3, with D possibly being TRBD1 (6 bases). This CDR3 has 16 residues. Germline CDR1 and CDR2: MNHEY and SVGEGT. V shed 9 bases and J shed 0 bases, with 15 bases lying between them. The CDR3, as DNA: TGTGCCAGTTTCCGAGGGGGAAACTCTGGGGCCAACGTCCTGACTTTC. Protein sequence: CASFRGGNSGANVLTF.

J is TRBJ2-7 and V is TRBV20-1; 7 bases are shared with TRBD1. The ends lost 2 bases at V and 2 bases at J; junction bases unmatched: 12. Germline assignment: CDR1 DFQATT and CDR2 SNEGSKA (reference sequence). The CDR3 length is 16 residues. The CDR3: CSARKDRDVYAYEQYF. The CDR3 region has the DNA TGCAGTGCTAGAAAAGACAGGGATGTTTACGCCTACGAGCAGTACTTC.